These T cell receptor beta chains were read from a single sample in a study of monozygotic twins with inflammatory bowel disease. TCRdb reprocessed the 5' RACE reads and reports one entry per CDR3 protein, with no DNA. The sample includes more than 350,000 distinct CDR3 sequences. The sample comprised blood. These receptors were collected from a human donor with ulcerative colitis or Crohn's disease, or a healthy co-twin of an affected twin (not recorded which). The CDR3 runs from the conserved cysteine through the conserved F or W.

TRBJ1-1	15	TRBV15	CATSSTDTGNTEAFF
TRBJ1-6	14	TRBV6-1	CASSEGQGWISLHF
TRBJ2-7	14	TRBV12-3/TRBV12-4	CASSLRAAGYEQYF
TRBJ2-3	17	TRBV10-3	CAISEGLAGGITDTQYF
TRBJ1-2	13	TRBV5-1	CASSSGQAYGYTF
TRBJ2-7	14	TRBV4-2	CASSQEVVRYEQYF
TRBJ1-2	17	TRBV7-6	CASSEQGGGVGDYGYTF
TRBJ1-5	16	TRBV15	CATSRGYSGQGQPQHF
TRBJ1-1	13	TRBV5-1	CASGTTMNTEAFF
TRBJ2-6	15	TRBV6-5	CASSWGGSGANVLTF
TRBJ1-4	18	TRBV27	CASRRQGGYEMTNEKLFF
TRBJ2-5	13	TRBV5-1	CASSMDSQETQYF
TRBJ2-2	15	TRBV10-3	CAISERPTNTGELFF
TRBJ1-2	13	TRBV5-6	CASSFGTRYGYTF
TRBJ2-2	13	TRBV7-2	CAIPLQNTGELFF
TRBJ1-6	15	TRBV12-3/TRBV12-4	CASSLTGSANSPLHF
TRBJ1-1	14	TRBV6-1	CASRRDGLNTEAFF
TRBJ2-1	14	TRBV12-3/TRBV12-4	CASSLVPLANEQFF
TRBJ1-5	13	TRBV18	CASSPTSGQPQHF
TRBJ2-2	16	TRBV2	CASSVPAGGHTGELFF
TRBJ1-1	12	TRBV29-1	CSGQGQNTEAFF
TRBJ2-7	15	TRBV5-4	CASSRGTPTSYEQYF
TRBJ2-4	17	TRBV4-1	CASSQEVAGGRENIQYF
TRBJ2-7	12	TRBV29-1	CSVVGAGHEQYF
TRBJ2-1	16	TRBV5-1	CASSSRQGSSYNEQFF
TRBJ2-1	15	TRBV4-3	CASSPGLTTKNEQFF
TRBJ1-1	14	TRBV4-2	CASSQGQGVAEAFF
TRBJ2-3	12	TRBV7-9	CASSHRGDTQYF
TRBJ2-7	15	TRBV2	CASRDLRDRGLEQYF
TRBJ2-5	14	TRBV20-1	CSARLPGTQETQYF
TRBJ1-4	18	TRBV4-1	CASSQDGTGLATNEKLFF
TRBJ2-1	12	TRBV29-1	CSVGSGAGEQFF
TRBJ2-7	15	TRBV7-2	CASSVSGSVPYEQYF
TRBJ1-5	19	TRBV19	CASSTPTGYRGVGNQPQHF
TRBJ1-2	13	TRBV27	CASSGRGARGYTF
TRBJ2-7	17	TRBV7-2	CASSLESGTGFLNEQYF